The 29 T cell receptor beta chains below were found in one sample sequenced in a study of OX40 agonist ivuxolimab in advanced cancers. Profiled with immunoSEQ multiplex PCR; TCRdb holds only in-frame clones, not every one. The table includes tens of thousands of clones, about 65% detected once. Sample: CD4+ or CD8+ T cells sorted from blood, taken in a trial of the OX40 agonist ivuxolimab. These TCRs come from an adult with an advanced solid tumor such as melanoma, head and neck, liver or kidney cancer.

V gene TRBV7-2 combines with J gene TRBJ1-1, with a possible D match to TRBD1 (5 bases). The CDR3 runs 13 residues. Germline V gene lookup returns CDR1 SGHTA and CDR2 FQGNSA. Trimming left V 2 bases short and J 2 bases short, with 6 bases between. CDR3 residues: CASSLQGNTEAFF. CDR3 coding DNA: TGTGCCAGCAGCTTACAGGGCAACACTGAAGCTTTCTTT.

CDR3 coding DNA: TGTGCCAGCAGTTCAGGGGTGACGAACACCGGGGAGCTGTTTTTT. Translating gives CASSSGVTNTGELFF. V gene TRBV11-2 combines with J gene TRBJ2-2, with a weak D call TRBD1 (6 bases). Germline V gene sequence: CDR1 SGHAT, CDR2 FQNNGV. There are 15 residues in the CDR3. Trimming took 6 bases from V and 0 from J, leaving 11 bases between them.

The chain is built from TRBV5-1 and TRBJ2-5; D unresolved. There are 13 residues in the CDR3. CDR1 and CDR2 (germline): SGHRS, YFSETQ. The ends were cut back, 7 bases at V and 1 base at J, with 11 bases in the middle. The CDR3 loop is CASGLDFQETQYF. The CDR3 DNA follows: TGCGCCAGCGGCCTAGACTTCCAAGAGACCCAGTACTTC.

The gene calls are TRBV6-4 and TRBJ2-2; maybe TRBD2 (6 bases). This CDR3 region has 13 residues. Germline CDR1 MRHNA, CDR2 SNTAGT. V was pared by 3 bases and J by 7 bases, with 9 bases between. DNA of the CDR3: TGTGCCAGCAGTGAGACGGGACTCGGGGAGCTGTTTTTT. It yields the protein CASSETGLGELFF.

This clone has a single count. The chain is built from TRBV9 and TRBJ2-3, with D perhaps given as TRBD1 or TRBD2 (6 bases each). The V gene's germline CDR1 is SGDLS and CDR2 YYNGEE. Trimming left V 3 bases short and J 1 base short, with 24 bases between. The CDR3 runs to 19 residues. CDR3 DNA: TGTGCCAGCAGCGGAGACCCCGTGGTTTCCGGGGGCGGCACAGATACGCAGTATTTT. Its protein is CASSGDPVVSGGGTDTQYF.

This rearrangement joins TRBV9 to TRBJ2-1; D gene uncertain. CDR1 is SGDLS and CDR2 is YYNGEE in the germline V gene. Trimming took off 0 bases at V and 5 bases at J, with 9 bases between the two ends. This CDR3 is built from 14 residues. The CDR3 loop reads CASSVGDINNEQFF. CDR3 coding DNA: TGTGCCAGCAGCGTAGGAGACATTAACAATGAGCAGTTCTTC.

A single count supports this clone. The chain joins TRBV7-2 to TRBJ2-7; tentatively, D is TRBD2 (5 bases). CDR1 and CDR2 from the germline V gene are SGHTA and FQGNSA. V lost 5 bases and J 3 bases, leaving 14 bases between the germline ends. The CDR3 is 14 amino acids. CDR3: CASSHEAGVYEQYF. The CDR3, as DNA: TGTGCCAGCAGCCACGAGGCCGGGGTCTACGAGCAGTACTTC.

This clone was found many times. The chain joins TRBV6-5 to TRBJ2-1; maybe TRBD1 (6 bases). The germline V gene has CDR1 MNHEY and CDR2 SVGAGI. Trimming took 2 bases from V and 10 from J, leaving 9 bases between them. The CDR3 length is 12 residues. This chain's CDR3 is CASSYVTGEQFF. The CDR3 DNA follows: TGTGCCAGCAGTTACGTAACAGGGGAGCAGTTCTTC.

In this sample, this clone is medium-sized. The V and J genes are TRBV5-1 and TRBJ1-2; possible D gene TRBD1, 5 bases. The CDR3 is 14 residues long. Germline CDR1 and CDR2: SGHRS and YFSETQ. V was shortened by 0 bases and J by 4 bases, with 10 bases between the two germline ends. CDR3 nucleotides: TGCGCCAGCAGCTTGGCCGGGACGGGCTATGGCTACACCTTC. Its protein is CASSLAGTGYGYTF.

This clone is termed medium-sized (0.01 to 0.1%). This sequence joins TRBV5-6 and TRBJ2-7; D is uncertain. The CDR3 extends over 12 amino acids. From germline, CDR1 is SGHDT and CDR2 YYEEEE. The V end lost 0 bases, the J end lost 6 bases, and 7 bases lay between the germline ends. The CDR3 loop reads CASSLVRAEQYF. In DNA form, the CDR3 reads TGTGCCAGCAGCTTGGTCCGTGCCGAGCAGTACTTC.

The V call is TRBV19, the J call TRBJ2-7; D may be TRBD1 or TRBD2 (5 bases each). The germline V and J ends were trimmed by 2 bases and 7 bases, with 15 bases remaining between them. The germline V gene encodes CDR1 LNHDA and CDR2 SQIVND (reference sequence). The CDR3 consists of 14 residues. DNA for the CDR3: TGTGCCAGTAGTATATCCCTGACCTGGGGGGAGCAGTACTTC. This encodes CASSISLTWGEQYF.

The chain has TRBV25-1 and TRBJ2-5; possible D gene TRBD1, 5 bases. CDR1 MGHDK and CDR2 SYGVNS come from the germline V gene. Between the trimmed V and J ends, which lost 8 bases and 7 bases, there was a span of 23 bases. There are 15 residues in the CDR3. This chain's CDR3 is CASVRETVKRTTQYF. Here the CDR3 DNA reads TGTGCCAGCGTCAGGGAAACAGTCAAGAGAACGACCCAGTACTTC.

V is TRBV4-1 and J is TRBJ2-1; a possible D gene is TRBD2 (6 bases). The CDR3 spans 17 residues. Per the germline V gene, CDR1 is MGHRA and CDR2 is YSYEKL. Trimming removed 4 bases at V and 5 bases at J, with 21 bases between. For the CDR3, the DNA is TGCGCCAGCAGCCGAATTACGGGAGCAACGGTGGACAATGAGCAGTTCTTC. Its protein product is CASSRITGATVDNEQFF.

This clone was detected only a few times. The chain is built from TRBV11-3 and TRBJ1-4; maybe TRBD1 (5 bases). Per germline, CDR1 SGHNT and CDR2 YENEEA. Trimming shortened V by 6 bases and J by 0 bases, and 17 bases separated the two germline ends. The CDR3 spans 17 residues. CDR3 nucleotides: TGTGCCAGCAGAGTTTCCCGACAGCTAACAACTAATGAAAAACTGTTTTTT. The encoded protein is CASRVSRQLTTNEKLFF.

The chain uses TRBV5-5 and TRBJ1-5; unclear D gene. Per germline, CDR1 SGHKS and CDR2 YYEKEE (reference sequence). This CDR3 has 16 residues. V dropped 1 base and J dropped 4 bases, with 15 bases sitting between them. CDR3 coding DNA: TGTGCCAGCAGCTTGATGGGAGCTGCCCGGAATCAGCCCCAGCATTTT. Residues: CASSLMGAARNQPQHF.

The chain combines TRBV5-4 with TRBJ2-7; no clear D gene. With 5 bases removed from V and 2 bases from J, the gap between germline ends came to 11 bases. Germline loops: CDR1 SGHNT, CDR2 YYREEE (reference sequence). CDR3 length: 13 amino acids. In DNA form, the CDR3 reads TGTGCCAGCAGTTTTGGCCCCACCTACGAGCAGTACTTC. Translated: CASSFGPTYEQYF.

This clone was observed a handful of times. This chain links TRBV9 with TRBJ2-5, with 7 bases lining up with TRBD2. Germline loops: CDR1 SGDLS, CDR2 YYNGEE. V was pared by 3 bases and J by 1 base, with 3 bases of the junction left unmatched. CDR3 size: 14 residues. The CDR3 loop is CASSASGAQETQYF. CDR3 in DNA: TGTGCCAGCAGCGCCAGCGGGGCCCAAGAGACCCAGTACTTC.

This clone was seen at least ten times. The genes are TRBV6-5 and TRBJ1-2, with a tentative D call TRBD1 (5 bases). Germline CDR1 and CDR2: MNHEY and SVGAGI. This CDR3 region has 15 residues. Trimming stripped 6 bases from V and 6 bases from J, with 20 bases between. Here the CDR3 reads CASSYSRGARDGYTF. The CDR3 nucleotides read TGTGCCAGCAGCTATTCGCGAGGGGCCAGGGATGGCTACACCTTC.

The chain is built from TRBV29-1 and TRBJ1-2; 7 bases are shared with TRBD1. V gave up 4 bases and J gave up 3 bases; unmatched junction bases: 2. The CDR3 extends over 12 amino acids. CDR1 is SQVTM and CDR2 is ANQGSEA in the germline V gene. CDR3 residues: CSVVGQDYGYTF. CDR3 bases: TGCAGCGTTGTAGGACAGGACTATGGCTACACCTTC.

In this sample, this clone turned up a few times. The gene calls are TRBV7-2 and TRBJ1-2, with D unclear. V gave up 4 bases and J gave up 8 bases, with 14 bases separating them. CDR1 and CDR2 (germline): SGHTA, FQGNSA. The CDR3 runs to 13 residues. The CDR3 nucleotides are TGTGCCAGCAGCTGGGCAGGCCCGGGAGGCTACACCTTC. It is translated as CASSWAGPGGYTF.

The chain is built from TRBV10-2 and TRBJ1-1, with D uncertain. Germline loops: CDR1 WSHSY, CDR2 SAAADI. The V and J ends lost 7 bases and 0 bases respectively, with 15 bases between them. The CDR3 has 15 amino acids. The CDR3 spells CASTGENNLNTEAFF. DNA of the CDR3: TGCGCCAGCACGGGTGAAAACAACTTGAACACTGAAGCTTTCTTT.

The chain couples TRBV5-1 to TRBJ2-7; D is ambiguous. Germline V CDR1 and CDR2: SGHRS, YFSETQ. V was pared by 0 bases and J by 0 bases, with 13 bases between. This CDR3 spans 16 amino acids. The CDR3 region has the DNA TGCGCCAGCAGCTTGGACAGTGCTATCCTCTCCTACGAGCAGTACTTC. Translated, it gives CASSLDSAILSYEQYF.

J is TRBJ1-4 and V is TRBV11-2, with D unresolved. Germline loops: CDR1 SGHAT, CDR2 FQNNGV. Trimming took off 3 bases at V and 8 bases at J, with 13 bases between the two ends. This CDR3 has 14 residues. The CDR3 nucleotides are TGTGCCAGCAGCTTTGAGGGAAGTCCCGAAAAACTGTTTTTT. Residues: CASSFEGSPEKLFF.

This chain uses TRBV12-5 with TRBJ2-1; D not resolved. The CDR3 has 15 residues. Germline V gives CDR1 LGHNT, CDR2 FRNRAP. V lost 1 base, J lost 4 bases, and 11 bases lay in between. The CDR3 reads CASGLGGNPYNEQFF. CDR3 DNA: TGTGCTAGTGGTTTGGGGGGAAACCCTTACAATGAGCAGTTCTTC.

The chain is built from TRBV7-8 and TRBJ2-7; possibly TRBD1 for D (6 bases). CDR3 size: 15 residues. Germline V gives CDR1 SGHVS, CDR2 FQNEAQ. Trimming removed 1 base at V and 4 bases at J, with 14 bases between. CDR3 amino acids: CASSLEARGEYEQYF. In DNA, the CDR3 is TGTGCCAGCAGCTTAGAGGCCAGGGGAGAGTACGAGCAGTACTTC.

The chain links TRBV6-6 to TRBJ1-5; 8 bases match TRBD1. The CDR3 is made up of 16 amino acids. In germline, CDR1 is MNHNY, CDR2 SVGAGI (reference sequence). Trimming took 2 bases from V and 6 from J; bases not matched to a gene: 9. CDR3: CASSYGLQGERQPQHF. CDR3 sequence (DNA): TGTGCCAGCAGTTACGGGTTACAGGGGGAACGTCAGCCCCAGCATTTT.

This sequence joins TRBV5-1 and TRBJ2-7, with 9 nucleotides matching TRBD2. The V gene end was trimmed by 4 bases and the J gene end by 4 bases; junction bases not matched to a gene: 9. CDR3 length: 15 residues. CDR1 is SGHRS and CDR2 is YFSETQ in the germline V gene. CDR3 sequence reads: CASSLATSGIYEQYF. CDR3 nucleotides: TGCGCCAGCAGCCTAGCGACTAGCGGTATTTACGAGCAGTACTTC.

The chain employs TRBV6-6 and TRBJ2-7, with D possibly matching TRBD1 (7 bases). Germline V CDR1 and CDR2: MNHNY, SVGAGI (reference sequence). The CDR3 is 14 residues long. Trimming took 2 bases from V and 5 from J, leaving 13 bases between them. The DNA of the CDR3 is TGTGCCAGCAGTTACACCCAGGGGGGAAACGAGCAGTACTTC. It is translated as CASSYTQGGNEQYF.

J is TRBJ2-1 and V is TRBV11-2; a weak D match, TRBD1 (5 bases). CDR3 length: 17 amino acids. The V and J ends lost 4 bases and 0 bases respectively, with 16 bases between them. CDR1 is SGHAT and CDR2 is FQNNGV in the germline V gene. CDR3 sequence: CASSSPHQGGSYNEQFF. The CDR3 region has the DNA TGTGCCAGCAGCTCCCCGCACCAGGGCGGCTCCTACAATGAGCAGTTCTTC.